The 2 T cell receptor beta chains reported below all come from one sample, sequenced in a study of blood T cell repertoires in COVID-19. Produced via immunoSEQ multiplex PCR; TCRdb's table is partial and in-frame only. The table shows 250,000 to 300,000 clones, with around four fifths occurring only once. Sequencing used peripheral blood. Receptors were obtained from an elderly man with acute or convalescent COVID-19.

The V call is TRBV28, the J call TRBJ2-7, with 8 nucleotides matching TRBD2. V was pared by 3 bases and J by 2 bases, with 9 bases of the junction left unmatched. The CDR3 consists of 16 residues. From germline, CDR1 is MDHEN and CDR2 SYDVKM. CDR3 nucleotide sequence: TGTGCCAGCAGTTTCTCTAGGCTAGCGGGTACCTACGAGCAGTACTTC. It translates to CASSFSRLAGTYEQYF.

The rearrangement links TRBV5-1 to TRBJ1-1; TRBD1 matches at 8 bases. The V segment lost 0 bases and the J segment 3 bases; nucleotides outside the gene matches: 4. This CDR3 region has 15 residues. Per germline, CDR1 SGHRS and CDR2 YFSETQ. The CDR3 reads CASSLEAGGDTEAFF. Here the CDR3 DNA reads TGCGCCAGCAGCTTGGAGGCAGGGGGCGACACTGAAGCTTTCTTT.